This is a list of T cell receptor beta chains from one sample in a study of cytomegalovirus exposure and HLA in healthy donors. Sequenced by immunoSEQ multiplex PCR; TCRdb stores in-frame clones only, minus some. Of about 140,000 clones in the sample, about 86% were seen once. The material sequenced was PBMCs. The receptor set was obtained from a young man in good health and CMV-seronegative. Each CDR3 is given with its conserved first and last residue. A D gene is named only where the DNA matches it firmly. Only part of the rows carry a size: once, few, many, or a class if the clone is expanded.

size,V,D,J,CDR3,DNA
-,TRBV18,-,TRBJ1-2,CASSPLEGLYGYTF,TGTGCCAGCTCACCACTTGAGGGCCTATATGGCTACACCTTC
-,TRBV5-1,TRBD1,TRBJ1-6,CASSQGQVNSPLHF,TGCGCCAGCAGCCAGGGACAGGTGAATTCACCCCTCCACTTT
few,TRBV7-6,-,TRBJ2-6,CASSRSSGANVLTF,TGTGCCAGCAGCCGGAGCTCTGGGGCCAACGTCCTGACTTTC
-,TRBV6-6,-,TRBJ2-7,CASSYSGEQYF,TGTGCCAGCAGTTACTCCGGCGAGCAGTACTTC
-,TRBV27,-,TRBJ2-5,CASSRDRETQYF,TGTGCCAGCAGTAGAGACAGGGAGACCCAGTACTTC
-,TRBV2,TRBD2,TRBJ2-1,CASLKDGRGSNEQFF,TGTGCCAGCCTGAAAGACGGGAGGGGTAGTAATGAGCAGTTCTTC
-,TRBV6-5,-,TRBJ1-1,CASSYSRSALNTEAFF,TGTGCCAGCAGTTACTCGAGATCAGCGCTGAACACTGAAGCTTTCTTT
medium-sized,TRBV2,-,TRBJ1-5,CASGRDQPQHF,TGTGCCAGCGGGAGGGATCAGCCCCAGCATTTT
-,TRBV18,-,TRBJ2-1,CASSQTSYNEQFF,TGTGCCAGCTCGCAGACAAGTTACAATGAGCAGTTCTTC
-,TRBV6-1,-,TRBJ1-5,CASSDVARNQPQHF,TGTGCCAGCAGTGATGTGGCCCGCAATCAGCCCCAGCATTTT
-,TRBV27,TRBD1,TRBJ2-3,CASSPSRQGASDTQYF,TGTGCCAGCAGTCCTTCTAGACAGGGGGCATCAGATACGCAGTATTTT
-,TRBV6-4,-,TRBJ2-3,CASSEAGGAVDTQYF,TGTGCCAGCAGTGAGGCTGGGGGGGCCGTAGATACGCAGTATTTT
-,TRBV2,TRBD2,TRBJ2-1,CASSGFGEGEQFF,TGTGCCAGCAGTGGGTTCGGGGAGGGTGAGCAGTTCTTC
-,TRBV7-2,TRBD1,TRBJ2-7,CASSLRRSTGGISYEQYF,TGTGCCAGCAGCTTACGGCGCTCGACAGGGGGCATTTCCTACGAGCAGTACTTC
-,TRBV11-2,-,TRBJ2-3,CASSLRQHTDTQYF,TGTGCCAGCAGCCTTAGACAACACACAGATACGCAGTATTTT
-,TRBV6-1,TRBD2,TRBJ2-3,CASSEAPSGGGTDTQYF,TGTGCCAGCAGTGAAGCCCCTAGCGGGGGAGGCACAGATACGCAGTATTTT
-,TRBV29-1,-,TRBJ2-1,CSVLQTRGPSYNEQFF,TGCAGCGTTTTACAGACCCGGGGTCCCTCCTACAATGAGCAGTTCTTC
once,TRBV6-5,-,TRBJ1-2,CASSYSVFAVYGYTF,TGTGCCAGCAGTTACTCGGTCTTTGCGGTTTATGGCTACACCTTC
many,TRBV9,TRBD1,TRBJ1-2,CASNKGQGATSEYGYTF,TGTGCCAGCAACAAAGGACAGGGGGCAACATCCGAATATGGCTACACCTTC
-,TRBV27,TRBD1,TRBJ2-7,CATHRTGSSYEQYF,TGTGCCACCCACCGGACAGGGAGCTCCTACGAGCAGTACTTC
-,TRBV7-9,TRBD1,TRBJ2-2,CASSLGDRGRTGELFF,TGTGCCAGCAGCTTAGGGGACAGGGGGAGAACCGGGGAGCTGTTTTTT
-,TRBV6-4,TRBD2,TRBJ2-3,CASSDSTSGSTDTQYF,TGTGCCAGCAGTGACTCGACTAGCGGGAGCACAGATACGCAGTATTTT
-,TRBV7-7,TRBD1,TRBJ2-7,CASSPDRVGHEQYF,TGTGCCAGCAGCCCAGACAGGGTCGGCCACGAGCAGTACTTC
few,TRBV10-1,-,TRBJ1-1,CASSGGGRTDAEAFF,TGCGCCAGCAGTGGGGGAGGCAGGACCGACGCTGAAGCTTTCTTT
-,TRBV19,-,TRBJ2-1,CASSINALPGNEQFF,TGTGCCAGTAGTATAAACGCGCTACCCGGCAATGAGCAGTTCTTC
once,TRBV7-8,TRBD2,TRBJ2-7,CASSLGRGVGYYEQYF,TGTGCCAGCAGCTTAGGGCGGGGGGTCGGTTACTACGAGCAGTACTTC
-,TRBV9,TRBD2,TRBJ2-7,CASSGAGVGYEQYF,TGTGCCTCGAGTGGAGCGGGAGTAGGTTACGAGCAGTACTTC
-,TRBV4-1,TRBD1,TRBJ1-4,CASSQGGTGASEKLFF,TGCGCCAGCAGCCAAGGCGGGACAGGGGCGAGTGAAAAACTGTTTTTT
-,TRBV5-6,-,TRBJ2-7,CASSLGPPAGDYSYEQYF,TGTGCCAGCAGCTTGGGACCCCCGGCAGGGGATTACTCCTACGAGCAGTACTTC